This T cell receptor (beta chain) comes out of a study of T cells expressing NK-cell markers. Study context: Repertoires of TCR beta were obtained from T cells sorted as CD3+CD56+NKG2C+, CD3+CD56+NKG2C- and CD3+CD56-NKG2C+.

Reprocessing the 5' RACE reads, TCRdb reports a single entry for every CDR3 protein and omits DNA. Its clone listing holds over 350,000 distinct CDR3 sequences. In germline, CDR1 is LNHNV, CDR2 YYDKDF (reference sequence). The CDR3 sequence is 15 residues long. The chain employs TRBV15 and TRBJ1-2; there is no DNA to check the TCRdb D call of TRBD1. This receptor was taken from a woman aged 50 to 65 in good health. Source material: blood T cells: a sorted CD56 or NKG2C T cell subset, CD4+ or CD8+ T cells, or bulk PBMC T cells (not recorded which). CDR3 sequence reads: CATSRDRGSLYGYTF.